This TCR beta chain was observed in a study of response to subunit inactivated influenza vaccine (dated by TCRdb to the late 2010s). For context, the study as a whole: Deep quantitative profiling of the T cell receptor repertoire was used in the study to follow responses to a trivalent subunit inactivated influenza vaccine.

Points on this clonotype: It lacks a known antigen. No much larger clone is present one base from it, and per-base qualities are unavailable.

CDR1 and CDR2 were assigned from the germline V gene (reference sequence) as SSHAT and FNYEAQ. Germline trimming amounts to 1 base on V and 6 bases on J, with 3 as the count of junction bases outside the gene matches. The CDR3 runs 14 amino acids, cysteine and phenylalanine included. Left in the record is the CDR3 DNA by itself, 42 bases read in frame from the first base. What the research found in general, with its limitations: According to the authors, only a limited number of new T cells may be recruited by each seasonal influenza vaccination.

Libraries were made using RT-PCR. Instrument on record: Illumina HiSeq 2500. TCRdb trimmed the raw reads at Q25, called clones with MiXCR and kept productive beta chains. Every entry covers one CDR3 protein and lists the most common genes and DNA from its rows. The sample table holds around 200,000 distinct CDR3 sequences, of which approximately 12% were seen once. The ten largest clones capture roughly 29% of the sample. The data were also submitted as part of a second study, on T cells expressing NK-cell markers. The second paper states: TCR beta cDNA libraries were made by 5'RACE template switching that added a universal primer site and unique molecular identifiers. TCR beta-chain repertoires were profiled in sorted CD3+CD56+NKG2C+, CD3+CD56+NKG2C- and CD3+CD56-NKG2C+ T-cell subsets from several donors. Of the eight sequenced donors, seven were found to be HCMV-seropositive and one was found to be HCMV-seronegative. To restrict sorting to alphabetaTCR-expressing T cells, an anti-gammadeltaTCR antibody was added in several experiments. In 5 to 7 donors, the dominant CD3+CD56+NKG2C+ clonotypes ranked among the top 10 CD8+ clonotypes, making up roughly 1.0-8% of CD8+ T cells. Those dominant clonotypes were again the most abundant among CD3+CD56-NKG2C+ cells in a few donors, at roughly 28.3-65%. Whether the expanded NKG2C-expressing T cell clones were specific for HCMV antigens was left unclear. Randomly selected healthy volunteers, three men and five women, were used as the eight sequenced donors. To determine HCMV serostatus, a commercial ELISA kit was used to detect HCMV-specific IgG in serum. Peripheral blood mononuclear cells were isolated from blood by Ficoll density gradient centrifugation. CD4+ and CD8+ T cells were isolated from PBMC by magnetic immunoseparation with Miltenyi isolation kits. Priming for cDNA synthesis came from the TCR beta constant segment, and two successive PCR amplification steps followed. Sequencing of the libraries produced 2 x 150 bp reads on Illumina HiSeq 2000/2500, MiSeq or NextSeq. MIGEC handled demultiplexing of the reads and grouping by UMI, while MiTCR was used to assemble and quantify clonotypes. To remove erroneous sequences, TCR cDNA sequences were retained only when supported by two or more reads. The tcR package was used for downstream repertoire analysis, and clonotypes were matched across fractions by CDR3 nucleotide sequence plus V segment. Antigen specificity was annotated against VDJdb with VDJmatch, allowing one amino acid substitution in CDR3.

This receptor was taken from a middle-aged man who received an inactivated influenza vaccine. Donor details come from another sample of the same person, matched by shared clones. This specimen was CD8+ T cells sorted from PBMCs, taken approximately 12 days after vaccination. The V gene is TRBV7-7 and the J gene is TRBJ2-1; TRBD1 fits 7 bases in the junction. The nucleotide sequence reads as follows: TGTGCCAGCAGCTTAGGACAGGGCGTCAATGAGCAGTTCTTC. This is translated as CASSLGQGVNEQFF.